These 10 T cell receptor beta chains were all obtained from the same sample, sequenced in a study of blood T cells in healthy people across ages. A sample-barcoded 5' primer and a J-beta primer mix were used in a second PCR of roughly 6 to 11 cycles. MiXCR, run by TCRdb on the 5' RACE reads, gives a single entry per CDR3 protein. The data show fewer than 2,000,000 distinct CDR3 sequences, roughly two fifths seen once. The source material was blood. These receptors all stem from a human donor in good health.

The rearrangement joins TRBV2 to TRBJ2-5; D perhaps matches TRBD1 (6 bases). CDR1 and CDR2 (germline): SNHLY, FYNNEI. The CDR3 has 15 amino acids. V lost 3 bases to trimming and J lost 11 bases, with 22 bases between them. As DNA, the CDR3 is TGTGCCAGCAGTGATCCGGAGAGGGGGTACAGGGAGCAGTACTTC. Translated: CASSDPERGYREQYF.

This clonotype was found a few times. V and J are TRBV7-9 and TRBJ2-4, with 7 bases lining up with TRBD1. The J call may not be correct, given that the DNA end is closer to TRBJ2-7. This CDR3 region has 15 residues. Germline V gene lookup returns CDR1 SEHNR and CDR2 FQNEAQ (reference sequence). CDR3 sequence (DNA): TGTGCCAGCAGCCCCTGGGGACAGTCTACCTACGAGCAGTACTTC. This gives the protein CASSPWGQSTYEQYF.

This clonotype occurred once. The chain is built from TRBV5-5 and TRBJ1-1, with D unresolved. Trimming removed 3 bases at V and 7 bases at J, with 10 bases between. CDR1 SGHKS and CDR2 YYEKEE come from the germline V gene (reference sequence). The CDR3 is 12 residues long. The CDR3 protein is CASSSVSVEAFF. As DNA, the CDR3 is TGTGCCAGCAGCTCGGTCTCTGTTGAAGCTTTCTTT. Full variable domain (rest looked up from reference TRBV5-5 and TRBJ1-1): DAGVTQSPTHLIKTRGQQVTLRCSPISGHKSVSWYQQVLGQGPQFIFQYYEKEERGRGNFPDRFSARQFPNYSSELNVNALLLGDSALYLCASSSVSVEAFFGQGTRLTVV.

The V and J genes are TRBV20-1 and TRBJ2-7; the D is unclear. The germline gives CDR1 DFQATT, CDR2 SNEGSKA (reference sequence). V lost 5 bases and J 7 bases, leaving 21 bases between the germline ends. This CDR3 has 14 residues. The CDR3 DNA sequence: TGCAGTGCTTCACCCACTGGAACCTACAATGAGCAGTACTTC. The encoded protein is CSASPTGTYNEQYF.

The chain couples TRBV6-1 to TRBJ2-7, with TRBD2 matching over 15 bases. The CDR3 covers 20 residues. V dropped 8 bases and J dropped 5; count of bases not matched to a gene: 22. CDR1 MNHNS and CDR2 SASEGT come from the germline V gene. CDR3 DNA: TGTGCCAGCGAAACCCTCGGACTAGCGGGGGGGCCCCGTACCTCGGACGAGCAGTACTTC. Its protein product is CASETLGLAGGPRTSDEQYF.

This clonotype was seen only a few times. The chain combines TRBV20-1 with TRBJ1-4; D gene uncertain. The V and J ends lost 0 bases and 2 bases respectively, with 19 bases between them. Germline values: CDR1 DFQATT, CDR2 SNEGSKA (reference sequence). The CDR3 runs 18 residues. The CDR3 DNA reads TGCAGTGCTAGAGATCACCTAAAATCAGGCTTTACTAATGAAAAACTGTTTTTT. It encodes CSARDHLKSGFTNEKLFF.

This chain connects TRBV7-2 to TRBJ2-5, with 10 nucleotides matching TRBD2. The germline V gene has CDR1 SGHTA and CDR2 FQGNSA. The ends lost 2 bases at V and 5 bases at J; junction bases unmatched: 5. This CDR3 region has 15 residues. CDR3 region: CASSLNSGGMETQYF. In DNA, the CDR3 is TGTGCCAGCAGCTTAAATAGCGGGGGGATGGAGACCCAGTACTTC.

This clonotype occurred a few times. The rearrangement joins TRBV28 to TRBJ1-5, with D unclear. Looked up from germline, CDR1 is MDHEN and CDR2 is SYDVKM. Trimming pared 3 bases from V and 0 bases from J, leaving 12 bases between. The length of the CDR3 is 16 residues. The CDR3 reads CASSLATYYSNQPQHF. CDR3 nucleotides: TGTGCCAGCAGTTTGGCAACCTATTATAGCAATCAGCCCCAGCATTTT.

This clonotype was detected only a few times. This chain connects TRBV15 to TRBJ1-4, with D tentatively TRBD1 (5 bases). Trimming stripped 2 bases from V and 5 bases from J, with 12 bases between. Germline V gives CDR1 LNHNV, CDR2 YYDKDF (reference sequence). The CDR3 loop spans 15 amino acids. DNA of the CDR3: TGTGCCACCAGCAGACCCGGGACGGAGAATGAAAAACTGTTTTTT. Encoded protein: CATSRPGTENEKLFF. The full variable domain, completed using reference TRBV15 and TRBJ1-4, is DAMVIQNPRYQVTQFGKPVTLSCSQTLNHNVMYWYQQKSSQAPKLLFHYYDKDFNNEADTPDNFQSRRPNTSFCFLDIRSPGLGDTAMYLCATSRPGTENEKLFFGSGTQLSVL.

The rearrangement links TRBV12-3 or TRBV12-4 to TRBJ2-2, with 7 bases identical to TRBD1. The V gene end was trimmed by 5 bases and the J gene end by 0 bases; junction bases not matched to a gene: 3. The CDR3 extends over 15 amino acids. The DNA of the CDR3 is TGTGCCAGCAGTCAACAGGGGTCGAACACCGGGGAGCTGTTTTTT. This codes for CASSQQGSNTGELFF.